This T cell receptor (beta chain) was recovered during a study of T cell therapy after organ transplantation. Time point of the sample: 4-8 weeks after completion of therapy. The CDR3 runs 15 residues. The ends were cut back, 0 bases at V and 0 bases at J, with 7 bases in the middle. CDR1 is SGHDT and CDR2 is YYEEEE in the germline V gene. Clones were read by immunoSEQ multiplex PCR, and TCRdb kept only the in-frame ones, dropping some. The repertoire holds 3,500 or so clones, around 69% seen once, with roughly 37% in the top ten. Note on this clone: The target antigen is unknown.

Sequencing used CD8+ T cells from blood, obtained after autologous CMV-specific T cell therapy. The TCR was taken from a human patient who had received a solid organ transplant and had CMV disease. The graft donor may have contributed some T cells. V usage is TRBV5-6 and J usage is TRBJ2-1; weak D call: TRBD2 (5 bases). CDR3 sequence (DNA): TGTGCCAGCAGCTTGGGACTAAGCTCCTACAATGAGCAGTTCTTC. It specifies CASSLGLSSYNEQFF. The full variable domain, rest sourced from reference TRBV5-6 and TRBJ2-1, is DAGVTQSPTHLIKTRGQQVTLRCSPKSGHDTVSWYQQALGQGPQFIFQYYEEEERQRGNFPDRFSGHQFPNYSSELNVNALLLGDSALYLCASSLGLSSYNEQFFGPGTRLTVL.